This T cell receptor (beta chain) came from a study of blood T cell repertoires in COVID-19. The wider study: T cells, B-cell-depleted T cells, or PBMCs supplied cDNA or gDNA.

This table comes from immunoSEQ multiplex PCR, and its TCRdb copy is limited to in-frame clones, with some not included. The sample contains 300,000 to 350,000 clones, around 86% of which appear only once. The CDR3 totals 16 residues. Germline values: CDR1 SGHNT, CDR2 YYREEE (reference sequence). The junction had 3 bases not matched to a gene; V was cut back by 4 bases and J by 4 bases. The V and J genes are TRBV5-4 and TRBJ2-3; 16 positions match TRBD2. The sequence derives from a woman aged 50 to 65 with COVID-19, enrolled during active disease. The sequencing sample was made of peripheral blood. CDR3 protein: CASSLGTSGRADTQYF. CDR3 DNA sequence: TGTGCCAGCAGCCTAGGGACTAGCGGGAGGGCAGATACGCAGTATTTT.